Listed below are T cell receptor beta chains from one sample, sequenced in a study of T cell responses to AZD1222 COVID-19 vaccine. TCRdb's copy holds only in-frame clones and misses some; the assay was immunoSEQ multiplex PCR. The table records about 64,000 clones, 75% to 95% of them present only once. The sample consisted of peripheral blood, taken 28 days after the second dose of the MenACWY control vaccine. These receptors were collected from an adult who received the MenACWY meningococcal vaccine as a control. CDR3s leave out the opening cysteine and the closing phenylalanine or tryptophan. Size values are once, few and many counts, or a class for expanded clones, and some rows have none.

TRBJ2-7 | TRBV3-1/TRBV3-2 | . | ASSLLGYEQY
TRBJ2-7 | TRBV7-9 | . | ASSFNYEQY
TRBJ1-1 | TRBV25-1 | . | ASIWWLANTEAF
TRBJ2-3 | TRBV6-1 | once | ASSEIRGLSTDTQY
TRBJ2-2 | TRBV11-2 | . | ASSLVRLAGEAGELF
TRBJ2-7 | TRBV4-1 | once | ASSHPTLGQGTYEQY
TRBJ2-7 | TRBV27 | . | ASSLTGFGEQY
TRBJ2-7 | TRBV28 | few | ATLGQGYEQY
TRBJ2-2 | TRBV6-5 | once | ASRTGTGNTGELF
TRBJ2-5 | TRBV12-3/TRBV12-4 | . | ASTQAGEETQY
TRBJ1-3 | TRBV19 | . | ASGSGNTIY
TRBJ1-1 | TRBV11-3 | . | ASSSDRLTEAF
TRBJ1-1 | TRBV2 | . | ASRRENTEAF
TRBJ1-4 | TRBV11-2 | . | ASSTSPRTNEKLF
TRBJ1-5 | TRBV30 | . | AWSVGQGNQPQH
TRBJ2-1 | TRBV14 | . | ASGAWGYNEQF
TRBJ1-2 | TRBV2 | . | ASSEGGTNYGYT
TRBJ1-4 | TRBV7-9 | . | ASSPEGGQEKLF
TRBJ2-5 | TRBV3-1/TRBV3-2 | . | ASSQVSGSAQETQY
TRBJ2-2 | TRBV6-5 | . | ASTRGAEYTGELF
TRBJ1-5 | TRBV27 | . | ASSRDRGNQPQH
TRBJ1-1 | TRBV4-3 | . | ASSHLLGQGAKKGWTEAF
TRBJ1-6 | TRBV27 | . | ASSPIRSPLH
TRBJ2-2 | TRBV6-2/TRBV6-3 | few | ASSPREIIREDIPTYTGELF